This T cell receptor (beta chain) was retrieved from a study of blood T cell repertoires in COVID-19. In the study overall: There were acute and convalescent COVID-19 samples, and they came from the United States, Italy and Spain. PBMCs, B-cell-depleted T cells, or T cells provided the cDNA or gDNA that made up the material.

TCRdb keeps only in-frame clones here, not all; method: immunoSEQ multiplex PCR. The profile shows about 150,000 clones, 75% to 85% of them singletons. V lost 6 bases and J 4 bases, leaving 10 bases between the germline ends. CDR1 is SNHLY and CDR2 is FYNNEI in the germline V gene. The CDR3 is 13 residues long. This TCR was sampled from a woman in her 50s with acute or convalescent COVID-19. This chain joins TRBV2 and TRBJ2-1; no reliable D call. Material for sequencing was peripheral blood. For the CDR3, the DNA is TGTGCCAGCAGCACAACGGGTTACAATGAGCAGTTCTTC. This codes for CASSTTGYNEQFF.